These T cell receptor beta chains were read from a single sample in a study of blood T cell repertoires in COVID-19. Produced via immunoSEQ multiplex PCR; TCRdb's table is partial and in-frame only. Here the sample spans about 280,000 clones, 85% being singletons. The sample taken for sequencing was PBMCs or T cells enriched from blood (not recorded which). All receptors come from a woman aged 45 to 65 who had recovered from COVID-19. Each CDR3 is given with its conserved first and last residue. D genes are given only for firm matches. Part of the rows lack a size; the others show once, few, many or a class for expanded clones.

v_call	j_call	clone_size	d_call	cdr3_nt	cdr3_aa
TRBV30	TRBJ2-7	.	.	TGTGCCTGGAGCACAGGGAGCTCCTACGAGCAGTACTTC	CAWSTGSSYEQYF
TRBV5-1	TRBJ2-5	.	.	TGCGCCAGCAGCTTATATGATCGAGGGTCGGACCAGTACTTC	CASSLYDRGSDQYF
TRBV7-9	TRBJ1-4	.	.	TGTGCCAGCAGTTCAAGCTCAACTAATGAAAAACTGTTTTTT	CASSSSSTNEKLFF
TRBV28	TRBJ1-2	once	.	TGTGCCAGCGGAACGGCGGCCACCTCGAGGTATGGCTACACCTTC	CASGTAATSRYGYTF
TRBV30	TRBJ2-1	few	TRBD2	TGTGCCTGGGGGTCGGGACTAGCGGGGTCCGAGCAGTTCTTC	CAWGSGLAGSEQFF
TRBV10-2	TRBJ2-5	.	.	TGCGCCAGCAGTGTTTTCGGGGGTGAGGCCCAGTACTTC	CASSVFGGEAQYF
TRBV28	TRBJ1-5	.	.	TGTGCCAGCAGTAAACAGGGAAATTATCAGCCCCAGCATTTT	CASSKQGNYQPQHF
TRBV9	TRBJ2-5	.	TRBD2	TGTGCCAGCAGCGTAGGCGCGGGAGATGGAGAGACCCAGTACTTC	CASSVGAGDGETQYF
TRBV18	TRBJ1-6	.	.	TGTGCCAGCTCTAAGTTGGCAGAATATAATTCACCCCTCCACTTT	CASSKLAEYNSPLHF
TRBV3-1/TRBV3-2	TRBJ1-1	few	.	TGTGCCAGCAGCCAAGGAGGAGCTGAAGCTTTCTTT	CASSQGGAEAFF
TRBV19	TRBJ1-5	.	.	TGTGCCAGTGTACAGGGACCTGGCAATCAGCCCCAGCATTTT	CASVQGPGNQPQHF
TRBV19	TRBJ2-3	.	.	TGTGCCAGTACTTTAACAGGTAGCACAGATACGCAGTATTTT	CASTLTGSTDTQYF
TRBV7-2	TRBJ2-7	.	.	TGTGCCAGCAGCTTAGGAACAGGGAAGATCGGCGAGCAGTACTTC	CASSLGTGKIGEQYF
TRBV3-1/TRBV3-2	TRBJ1-6	.	TRBD1	TGTGCCAGCAGCGGCCGGGACAGGATGAATCCACCCCTCCACTTT	CASSGRDRMNPPLHF
TRBV27	TRBJ2-1	.	.	TGTGCCAGCAGTTTAGGTGGACTCACCTACAGGCAGTTCTTC	CASSLGGLTYRQFF
TRBV28	TRBJ1-1	.	.	TGTGCCAGCACCAAAGGTCGGGGTATTGACACTGAAGCTTTCTTT	CASTKGRGIDTEAFF
TRBV6-5	TRBJ1-4	.	.	TGTGCCAGCAGTTCGGACACTCAGCCCAATGAAAAACTGTTTTTT	CASSSDTQPNEKLFF
TRBV7-5	TRBJ1-2	.	.	TGTGTCAGAAGCTGGGCACAACAGGGGGTTCAGAGGAACTATGGCTACACCTTC	CVRSWAQQGVQRNYGYTF
TRBV11-3	TRBJ2-2	.	.	TGTGCCAGCAGCTTAAAGGGGTTCGACACCGGGGAGCTGTTTTTT	CASSLKGFDTGELFF
TRBV28	TRBJ1-1	.	.	TGTGCCAGCAGTCTGGGACTTACAATCACCGAAGCTTTCTTT	CASSLGLTITEAFF
TRBV30	TRBJ2-2	.	TRBD1	TGTGCCTGGAATGGACAGGTCCTATTTACGAACACCGGGGAGCTGTTTTTT	CAWNGQVLFTNTGELFF
TRBV10-1	TRBJ2-1	.	.	TGCGCCAGCAGTGAGCGAAGGGGCGCCACGATCCATGAGCAGTTCTTC	CASSERRGATIHEQFF
TRBV28	TRBJ1-1	.	.	TGTGCCAGCAGTTTGGGCACGCCGAACACTGAAGCTTTCTTT	CASSLGTPNTEAFF
TRBV4-2	TRBJ1-2	once	.	TGTGCCAGCAGCCAAGTTCGCAGGGACTATGGCTACACCTTC	CASSQVRRDYGYTF
TRBV3-1/TRBV3-2	TRBJ2-3	.	.	TGTGCCAGCAGCCACGCCGCGGAAGATACGCAGTATTTT	CASSHAAEDTQYF
TRBV6-5	TRBJ1-5	.	.	TGTGCCCCCAAGGATACGGGGGGGAGAAATCAGCCCCAGCATTTT	CAPKDTGGRNQPQHF
TRBV19	TRBJ1-2	.	.	TGTGCCAGTAGTATTAGTCACCTACTCTATGGCTACACCTTC	CASSISHLLYGYTF